This T cell receptor (beta chain) emerged from a study of T cell responses to AZD1222 COVID-19 vaccine (dated by TCRdb to about 2021). Context from the whole study: TCR sequencing covered 233 trial participants: 200 to 220 given two doses of AZD1222 and about 26 given two doses of MenACWY control vaccine. Trial participants were enrolled into age subgroups of 18-55, 56-69 and 70-plus years, which contained roughly 140, 27 and 60 TCR-sequenced participants, respectively.

The label giving this sample's time point can be read as: about 28 days (+/-7) after the second vaccine dose. AZD1222 recipients given second doses at about 4 weeks or at about 12 weeks were pooled, since spike-specific TCR depth and breadth were not found to differ between the two schedules. Samples from vaccinated people were obtained from the UK trials COV001 and COV002, which included a single-blind randomized controlled phase 2/3 trial of AZD1222 (ChAdOx1 nCoV-19) in healthy adults. Trial participant PBMC samples were collected at day 0 and day 28 after the second dose for TCRbeta chain sequencing. The CDR3 regions of human TCRbeta chains were subjected to immunosequencing. The source study handled its data this way. Repertoire TCRs were matched against a reference library of SARS-CoV-2-specific TCRs generated with the MIRA antigen-specificity platform. Breadth was defined as the fraction of unique TCRs that were SARS-CoV-2-associated, and depth was defined as the fraction of total T cells that were SARS-CoV-2-associated. Using the MIRA data, each spike-specific TCR was assigned both to the spike region to which the TCR was reactive and to a CD4 or CD8 class. Log10-transformed breadth and depth values were compared by one-way ANOVA with Sidak's multiple comparisons tests. TCRdb took this table from immuneACCESS and kept in-frame rearrangements with V and J called. Such tables lack part of the clones; where checked against another copy, unresolved V genes explain under half of the gap, and the rest is unexplained. V, J and clone size are those of that table, while D and trimming were read from the DNA. The sample includes roughly 150,000 clones, with around 90% observed a single time. The ten largest clonotypes hold roughly 0.98% of the sample.

Points the paper makes about the study in general: Because no samples from the day 14 peak response were available, repertoires could be characterized only after the peak T cell response. CD4 TCRs associated with the vaccine covered the entire spike protein, and the dominant responses were in regions 160-218 and 743-854. Epitopes outside the regions mutated in the B.1.351 and B.1.1.7 variants were reportedly recognized by nearly half of the unique spike-specific TCRs. The 56-69-year group was small, and its depth increase did not reach significance, likely because of low power. Spike-specific TCR breadth and depth rose significantly after two AZD1222 doses compared with day 0 and with MenACWY recipients. Most participants were white British and females outnumbered males, and the authors suggested that clonal diversity may have been underestimated. Only five or six AZD1222 recipients were SARS-CoV-2 seropositive at baseline, limiting conclusions about previously exposed vaccinees.

Remarks on this clone: There is no known antigen for this receptor. No base qualities exist here, and no much larger clone lies one base off it.

CDR1 and CDR2 are read off the germline V gene (reference sequence) as LGHDT and YNNKEL. Between the V and J ends, shortened by 4 bases and 3 bases respectively, the junction contains 9 bases. From the cysteine up to the phenylalanine, the CDR3 has a length of 13 residues. The CDR3 DNA has 39 bases and is translated from base 1. This chain is built from TRBV3-1 (or the pseudogene TRBV3-2) and TRBJ1-2; perhaps TRBD1 is the D gene, with 6 bases matching. The sample here was peripheral blood, taken 28 days after the second AZD1222 dose. This receptor was obtained from an adult who received the AZD1222 COVID-19 vaccine. In nucleotides, the sequence is TGTGCCAGCAGCCTCGCAGGGGACTATGGCTACACCTTC. This encodes CASSLAGDYGYTF.